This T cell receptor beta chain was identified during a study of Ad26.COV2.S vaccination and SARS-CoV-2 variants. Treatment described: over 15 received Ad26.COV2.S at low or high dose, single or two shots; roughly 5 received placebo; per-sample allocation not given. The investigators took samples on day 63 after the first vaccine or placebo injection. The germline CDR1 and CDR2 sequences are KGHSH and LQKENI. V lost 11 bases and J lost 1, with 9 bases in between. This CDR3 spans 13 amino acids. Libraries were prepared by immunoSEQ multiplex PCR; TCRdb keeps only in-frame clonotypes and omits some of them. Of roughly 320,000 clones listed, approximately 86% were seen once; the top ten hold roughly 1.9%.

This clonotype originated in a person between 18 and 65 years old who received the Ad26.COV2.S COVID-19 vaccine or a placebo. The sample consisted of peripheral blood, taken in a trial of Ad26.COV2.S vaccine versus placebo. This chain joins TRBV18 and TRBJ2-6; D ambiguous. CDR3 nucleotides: TGTGCCGACAAGGGATCTGGGGCCAACGTCCTGACTTTC. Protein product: CADKGSGANVLTF. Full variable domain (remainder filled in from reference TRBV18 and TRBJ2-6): NAGVMQNPRHLVRRRGQEARLRCSPMKGHSHVYWYRQLPEEGLKFMVYLQKENIIDESGMPKERFSAEFPKEGPSILRIQQVVRGDSAAYFCADKGSGANVLTFGAGSRLTVL.